The clone carrying this T cell receptor beta chain was picked up many times. The data were obtained in a study of T cells in Graves' hyperthyroidism and ophthalmopathy. RNA transcripts yielded amplified TCR beta CDR3 regions. In the first-round RT-PCR of the TCR CDR3, the HTBI primer set was used. TCRdb processed the multiplex PCR reads anew with MiXCR; each CDR3 protein has one entry. The table lists 650,000 to 700,000 distinct CDR3 sequences, around 16% of them singletons. This CDR3 is built from 12 residues. Germline CDR1 reads MNHEY; CDR2 reads SVGAGI. V dropped 0 bases and J dropped 8 bases, with 4 bases sitting between them.

The genes are TRBV6-5 and TRBJ1-4, with D unclear. The source material was blood. This TCR was recovered from a man between 50 and 59 years old with Graves' hyperthyroidism. In DNA, the CDR3 is TGTGCCAGCAGTTACTCGGGGGAAAAACTGTTTTTT. Encoded protein: CASSYSGEKLFF.